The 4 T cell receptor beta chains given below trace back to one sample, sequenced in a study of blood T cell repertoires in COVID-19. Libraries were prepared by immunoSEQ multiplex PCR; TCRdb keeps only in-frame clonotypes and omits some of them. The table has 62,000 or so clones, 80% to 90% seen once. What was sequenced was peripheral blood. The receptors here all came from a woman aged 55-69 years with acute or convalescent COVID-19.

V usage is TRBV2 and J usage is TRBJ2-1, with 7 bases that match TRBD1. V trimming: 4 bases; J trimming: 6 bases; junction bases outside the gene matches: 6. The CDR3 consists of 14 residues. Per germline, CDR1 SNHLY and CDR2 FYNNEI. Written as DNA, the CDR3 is TGTGCCAGCAGTGGACAAGGGGGCCCCAATGAGCAGTTCTTC. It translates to CASSGQGGPNEQFF.

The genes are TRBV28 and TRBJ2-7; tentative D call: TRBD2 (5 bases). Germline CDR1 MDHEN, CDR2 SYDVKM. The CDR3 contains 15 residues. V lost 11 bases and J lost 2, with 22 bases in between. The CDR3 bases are TGTGCCGAAAGACGTTCGGGGATTTCACCCTACGAGCAGTACTTC. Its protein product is CAERRSGISPYEQYF. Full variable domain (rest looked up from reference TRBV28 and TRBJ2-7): DVKVTQSSRYLVKRTGEKVFLECVQDMDHENMFWYRQDPGLGLRLIYFSYDVKMKEKGDIPEGYSVSREKKERFSLILESASTNQTSMYLCAERRSGISPYEQYFGPGTRLTVT.

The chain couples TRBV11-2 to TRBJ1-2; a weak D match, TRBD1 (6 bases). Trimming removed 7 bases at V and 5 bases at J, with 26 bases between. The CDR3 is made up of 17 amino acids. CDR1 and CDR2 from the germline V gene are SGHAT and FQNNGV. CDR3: CASIARDNENSGYGYTF. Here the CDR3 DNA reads TGTGCCAGCATCGCCAGGGACAACGAAAATTCGGGATATGGCTACACCTTC. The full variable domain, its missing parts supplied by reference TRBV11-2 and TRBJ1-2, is EAGVAQSPRYKIIEKRQSVAFWCNPISGHATLYWYQQILGQGPKLLIQFQNNGVVDDSQLPKDRFSAERLKGVDSTLKIQPAKLEDSAVYLCASIARDNENSGYGYTFGSGTRLTVV.

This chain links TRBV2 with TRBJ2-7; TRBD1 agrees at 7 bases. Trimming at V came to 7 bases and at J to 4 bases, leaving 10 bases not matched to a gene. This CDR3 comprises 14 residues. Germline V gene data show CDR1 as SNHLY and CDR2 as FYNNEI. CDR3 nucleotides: TGTGCCAGCACCCTCGCGGGCAGGGGGTACGAGCAGTACTTC. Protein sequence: CASTLAGRGYEQYF.